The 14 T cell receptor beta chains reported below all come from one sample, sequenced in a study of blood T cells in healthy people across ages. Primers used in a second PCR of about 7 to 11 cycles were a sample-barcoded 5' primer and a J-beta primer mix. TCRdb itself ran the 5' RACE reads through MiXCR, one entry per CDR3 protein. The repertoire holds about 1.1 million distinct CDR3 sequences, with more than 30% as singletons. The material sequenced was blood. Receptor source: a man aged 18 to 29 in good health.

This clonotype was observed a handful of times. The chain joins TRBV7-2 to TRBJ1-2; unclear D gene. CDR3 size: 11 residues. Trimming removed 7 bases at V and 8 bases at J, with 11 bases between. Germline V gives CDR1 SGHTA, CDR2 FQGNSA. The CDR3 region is CASTLLGGYTF. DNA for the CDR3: TGTGCCAGCACTCTCCTGGGGGGCTACACCTTC.

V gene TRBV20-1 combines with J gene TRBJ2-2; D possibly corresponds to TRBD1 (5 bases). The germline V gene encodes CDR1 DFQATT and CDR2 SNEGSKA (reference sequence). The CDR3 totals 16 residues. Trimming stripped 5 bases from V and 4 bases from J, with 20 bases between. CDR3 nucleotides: TGCAGTGCTCAGAGAACCAGGAGAAGGGGCACCGGGGAGCTGTTTTTT. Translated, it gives CSAQRTRRRGTGELFF.

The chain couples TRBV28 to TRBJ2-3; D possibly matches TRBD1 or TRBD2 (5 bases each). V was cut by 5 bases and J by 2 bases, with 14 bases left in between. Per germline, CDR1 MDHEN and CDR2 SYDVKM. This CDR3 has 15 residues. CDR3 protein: CASSLWGSFTDTQYF. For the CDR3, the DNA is TGTGCCAGCAGTCTGTGGGGGTCCTTCACAGATACGCAGTATTTT.

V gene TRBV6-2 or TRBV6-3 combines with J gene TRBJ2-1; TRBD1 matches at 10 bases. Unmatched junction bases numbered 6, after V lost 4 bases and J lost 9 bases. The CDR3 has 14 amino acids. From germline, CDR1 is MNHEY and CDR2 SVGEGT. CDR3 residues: CASSLGQGLSEQFF. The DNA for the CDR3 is TGTGCCAGCAGTTTGGGACAGGGGTTGAGTGAGCAGTTCTTC.

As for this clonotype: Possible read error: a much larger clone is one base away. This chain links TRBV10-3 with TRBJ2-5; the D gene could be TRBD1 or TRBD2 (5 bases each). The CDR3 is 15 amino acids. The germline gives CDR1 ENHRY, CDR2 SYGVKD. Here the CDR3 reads CAISESGEPQEAQYF. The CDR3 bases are TGTGCCATCAGTGAGTCGGGGGAACCACAAGAGGCCCAGTACTTC.

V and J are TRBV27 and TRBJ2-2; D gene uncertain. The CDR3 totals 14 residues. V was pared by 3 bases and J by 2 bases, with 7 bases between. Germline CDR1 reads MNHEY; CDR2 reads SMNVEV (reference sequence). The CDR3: CASSLRINTGELFF. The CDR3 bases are TGTGCCAGCAGTTTGCGGATAAACACCGGGGAGCTGTTTTTT.

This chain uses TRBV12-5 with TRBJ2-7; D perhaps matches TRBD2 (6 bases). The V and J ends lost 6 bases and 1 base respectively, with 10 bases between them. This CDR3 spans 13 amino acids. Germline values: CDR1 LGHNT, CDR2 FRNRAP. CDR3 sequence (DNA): TGTGCTAGTGGCCTGGGACTTTCCTACGAGCAGTACTTC. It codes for CASGLGLSYEQYF.

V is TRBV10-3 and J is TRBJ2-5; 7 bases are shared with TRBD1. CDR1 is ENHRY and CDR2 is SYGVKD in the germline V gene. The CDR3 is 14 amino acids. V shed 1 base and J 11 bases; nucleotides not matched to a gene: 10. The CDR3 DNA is TGTGCCATCAGTGAGTGGGGACAGAACGATGAGCAGTACTTC. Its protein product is CAISEWGQNDEQYF.

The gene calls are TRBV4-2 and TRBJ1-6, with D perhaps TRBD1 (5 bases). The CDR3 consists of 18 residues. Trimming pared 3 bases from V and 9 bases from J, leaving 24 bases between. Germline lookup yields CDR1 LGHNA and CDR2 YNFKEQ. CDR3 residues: CASSHLGRGYLGGSPLHF. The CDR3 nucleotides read TGTGCCAGCAGCCATCTCGGGCGGGGCTACCTAGGAGGTTCACCCCTCCACTTT.

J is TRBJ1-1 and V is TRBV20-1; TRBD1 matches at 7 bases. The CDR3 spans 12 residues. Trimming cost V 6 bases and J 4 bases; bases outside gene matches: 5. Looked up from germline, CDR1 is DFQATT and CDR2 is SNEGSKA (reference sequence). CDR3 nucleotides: TGCAGTGCCATCCGGGACAGCACTGAAGCTTTCTTT. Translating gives CSAIRDSTEAFF.

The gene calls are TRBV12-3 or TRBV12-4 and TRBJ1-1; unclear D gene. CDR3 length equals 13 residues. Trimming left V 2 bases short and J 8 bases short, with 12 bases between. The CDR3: CASSLSPSPEAFF. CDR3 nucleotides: TGTGCCAGCAGTTTATCACCGTCTCCCGAAGCTTTCTTT.

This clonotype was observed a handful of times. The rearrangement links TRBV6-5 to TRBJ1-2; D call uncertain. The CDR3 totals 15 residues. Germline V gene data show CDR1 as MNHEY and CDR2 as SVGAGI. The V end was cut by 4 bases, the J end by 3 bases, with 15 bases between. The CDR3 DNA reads TGTGCCAGCAGTTCCCTTCATGGGAGGCACTATGGCTACACCTTC. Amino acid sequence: CASSSLHGRHYGYTF.

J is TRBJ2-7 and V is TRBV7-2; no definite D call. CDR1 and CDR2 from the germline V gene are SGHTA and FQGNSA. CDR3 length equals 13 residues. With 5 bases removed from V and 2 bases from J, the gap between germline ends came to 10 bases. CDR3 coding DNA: TGTGCCAGCAGCCCCGGTAATACCTACGAGCAGTACTTC. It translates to CASSPGNTYEQYF. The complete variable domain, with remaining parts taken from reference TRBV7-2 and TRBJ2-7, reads GAGVSQSPSNKVTEKGKDVELRCDPISGHTALYWYRQSLGQGLEFLIYFQGNSAPDKSGLPSDRFSAERTGGSVSTLTIQRTQQEDSAVYLCASSPGNTYEQYFGPGTRLTVT.

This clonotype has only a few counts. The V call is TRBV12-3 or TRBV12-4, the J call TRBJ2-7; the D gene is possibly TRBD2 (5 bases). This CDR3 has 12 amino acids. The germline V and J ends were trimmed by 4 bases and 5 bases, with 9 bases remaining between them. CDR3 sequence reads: CASSYREHEQYF. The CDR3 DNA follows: TGTGCCAGCAGTTACCGGGAACACGAGCAGTACTTC.